These 25 T cell receptor beta chains were sequenced from one sample in a study of T cells after yellow fever vaccination. TCRdb re-called the 5' RACE reads through MiXCR, storing one row per CDR3 protein. The sample consists of hundreds of thousands of distinct CDR3 sequences, around a sixth of them appearing once. The material sequenced was PBMCs, taken about 5 days after the first yellow fever vaccination. These receptors were collected from a man aged 18 to 30 who received the YFV17D yellow fever vaccine.

The table lists this clonotype with a few counts. The J gene is TRBJ1-4, the V gene TRBV6-5; unclear D gene. V gave up 4 bases and J gave up 0 bases, with 9 bases separating them. The CDR3 length is 15 residues. Germline CDR1 reads MNHEY; CDR2 reads SVGAGI. CDR3 loop: CASSFLGATNEKLFF. The CDR3 DNA is TGTGCCAGCAGTTTTCTCGGAGCAACTAATGAAAAACTGTTTTTT.

This clonotype has a handful of counts. The chain couples TRBV5-6 to TRBJ1-6; D possibly corresponds to TRBD1 (5 bases). Trimming pared 2 bases from V and 10 bases from J, leaving 13 bases between. CDR3 size: 14 residues. The V gene's germline CDR1 is SGHDT and CDR2 YYEEEE. DNA for the CDR3: TGTGCCAGCAGCTTATTCGGGGCCGGATCACCCCTCCACTTT. Translated, it gives CASSLFGAGSPLHF.

CDR3 residues: CASIPPPLEQYF. CDR3 nucleotides: TGTGCCAGCATCCCGCCCCCGCTGGAGCAGTACTTC. The chain has TRBV14 and TRBJ2-7, with D hard to call. V was shortened by 7 bases and J by 7 bases, with 14 bases between the two germline ends. The germline CDR1 and CDR2 sequences are SGHDN and FVKESK. This CDR3 is 12 amino acids long.

The chain recombines TRBV29-1 with TRBJ1-2, with a tentative D call TRBD1 (5 bases). The V gene's germline CDR1 is SQVTM and CDR2 ANQGSEA. The CDR3 is 15 residues long. Trimming pared 4 bases from V and 3 bases from J, leaving 18 bases between. The CDR3 sequence is CSVGERDVPHYGYTF. In DNA, the CDR3 is TGCAGCGTTGGTGAGAGGGACGTTCCGCACTATGGCTACACCTTC.

The table lists this clonotype with a few counts. This sequence joins TRBV6-5 and TRBJ1-2; D is ambiguous. V shed 6 bases and J shed 9 bases, with 14 bases lying between them. Germline V gives CDR1 MNHEY, CDR2 SVGAGI. This CDR3 is 12 amino acids long. CDR3 sequence (DNA): TGTGCCAGCAGCTCAGCGTTCACGAGCTACACCTTC. Its translation: CASSSAFTSYTF.

This clonotype showed up just a few times. This sequence joins TRBV6-1 and TRBJ1-2, with no clear D. The V gene's germline CDR1 is MNHNS and CDR2 SASEGT. Trimming removed 7 bases at V and 2 bases at J, with 14 bases between. CDR3 length: 14 residues. For the CDR3, the DNA is TGTGCCAGCACCGAGCAGGCAGAGAACTATGGCTACACCTTC. Amino acids: CASTEQAENYGYTF.

The rearrangement uses TRBV6-5 and TRBJ1-4, with a weak D call TRBD1 (5 bases). Trimming stripped 0 bases from V and 8 bases from J, with 13 bases between. Germline values: CDR1 MNHEY, CDR2 SVGAGI. The CDR3 covers 15 residues. In DNA, the CDR3 is TGTGCCAGCAGTTACTCGGGGGACTCGGGGGAAAAACTGTTTTTT. It translates to CASSYSGDSGEKLFF.

V is TRBV20-1 and J is TRBJ1-6; D is unresolved. CDR1 and CDR2 (germline): DFQATT, SNEGSKA (reference sequence). The CDR3 is made up of 14 amino acids. V was shortened by 0 bases and J by 5 bases, with 8 bases between the two germline ends. For the CDR3, the DNA is TGCAGTGCTAGAGATCCGGGGAATAATTCACCCCTCCACTTT. Protein: CSARDPGNNSPLHF.

The chain couples TRBV12-5 to TRBJ1-4; no clear D. CDR3 length: 15 residues. V was shortened by 0 bases and J by 11 bases, with 16 bases between the two germline ends. In germline, CDR1 is LGHNT, CDR2 FRNRAP. CDR3 DNA sequence: TGTGCTAGTGGTTTGGTACCCGAGGCAGCCCCTAAACTGTTTTTT. It specifies CASGLVPEAAPKLFF.

This chain joins TRBV29-1 and TRBJ2-1, with D tentatively TRBD2 (6 bases). Trimming left V 3 bases short and J 2 bases short, with 11 bases between. This CDR3 contains 14 residues. Germline CDR1 and CDR2: SQVTM and ANQGSEA. Here the CDR3 DNA reads TGCAGCGTTGACGGCGGGGAGGCCTACAATGAGCAGTTCTTC. Translation: CSVDGGEAYNEQFF.

This clonotype was seen a few times. V and J are TRBV27 and TRBJ1-1, with D perhaps matching TRBD1 (5 bases). V gave up 7 bases and J gave up 1 base, with 13 bases separating them. There are 14 residues in the CDR3. Germline V gene sequence: CDR1 MNHEY, CDR2 SMNVEV (reference sequence). The chain's CDR3 is CASNRNGGNTEAFF. The DNA for the CDR3 is TGTGCCAGCAATAGGAACGGGGGGAACACTGAAGCTTTCTTT.

This clonotype was seen many times. The V gene is TRBV12-3 or TRBV12-4, the J gene TRBJ2-1; 9 nucleotides agree with TRBD2. This CDR3 has 13 residues. V was pared by 6 bases and J by 6 bases, with 3 bases of the junction left unmatched. The CDR3 nucleotides are TGTGCCAGCAGGGGAGCGGGGGGCAATGAGCAGTTCTTC. Protein sequence: CASRGAGGNEQFF.

V is TRBV28 and J is TRBJ2-4; D gene unclear. The germline V gene encodes CDR1 MDHEN and CDR2 SYDVKM. V lost 3 bases and J lost 6, with 15 bases in between. The CDR3 spans 15 residues. The CDR3 sequence: CASSFAVRVGNIQYF. The DNA for the CDR3 is TGTGCCAGCAGTTTTGCTGTTCGGGTGGGAAACATTCAGTACTTC.

The chain couples TRBV7-6 to TRBJ2-3; perhaps TRBD2 as D (6 bases). The V end was cut by 5 bases, the J end by 5 bases, with 14 bases between. There are 14 residues in the CDR3. CDR1 SGHVS and CDR2 FNYEAQ come from the germline V gene. Written as DNA, the CDR3 is TGTGCCAGCAGCCGCGGGGTGCCTGGAGATACGCAGTATTTT. It yields the protein CASSRGVPGDTQYF.

CDR3 protein: CASSLEAGAREQFF. CDR3 in DNA: TGCGCCAGCAGCTTGGAGGCGGGGGCGCGCGAGCAGTTCTTC. The rearrangement uses TRBV5-1 and TRBJ2-1; maybe TRBD2 (7 bases). The CDR3 is 14 amino acids. The V end lost 0 bases, the J end lost 10 bases, and 14 bases lay between the germline ends. The germline V gene encodes CDR1 SGHRS and CDR2 YFSETQ.

The chain couples TRBV6-1 to TRBJ1-5; maybe TRBD1 (5 bases). The CDR3 has 13 residues. Trimming shortened V by 5 bases and J by 9 bases, and 14 bases separated the two germline ends. Germline CDR1 and CDR2: MNHNS and SASEGT. The CDR3 sequence is CASSPSRGSPQHF. CDR3 DNA: TGTGCCAGCAGTCCTTCCCGGGGGTCGCCCCAGCATTTT.

This clonotype was seen a few times. The rearrangement links TRBV9 to TRBJ1-3; D uncertain. This CDR3 is 14 amino acids long. Germline values: CDR1 SGDLS, CDR2 YYNGEE. The V end was cut by 4 bases, the J end by 0 bases, with 8 bases between. In DNA, the CDR3 is TGTGCCAGCAGCCCTAGGTTCTCTGGAAACACCATATATTTT. Amino acid sequence: CASSPRFSGNTIYF.

The rearrangement links TRBV29-1 to TRBJ2-3, with TRBD2 matching over 7 bases. The CDR3 consists of 13 residues. The V and J ends lost 8 bases and 2 bases, in that order; junction bases with no gene match: 7. Germline assignment: CDR1 SQVTM and CDR2 ANQGSEA. The CDR3 DNA is TGCAGCTCCGCGGGGGAGCTCACAGATACGCAGTATTTT. This encodes CSSAGELTDTQYF.

This clonotype occurred a few times. This sequence joins TRBV19 and TRBJ2-1; D gene unclear. The germline CDR1 and CDR2 sequences are LNHDA and SQIVND (reference sequence). The CDR3 totals 13 residues. V was shortened by 4 bases and J by 7 bases, with 11 bases between the two germline ends. CDR3 region: CASSNRPGNEQFF. The CDR3, as DNA: TGTGCCAGTAGTAATCGGCCGGGTAATGAGCAGTTCTTC.

This clonotype was seen a handful of times. V is TRBV28 and J is TRBJ2-1; possibly TRBD1 for D (5 bases). The V and J ends lost 5 bases and 7 bases respectively, with 21 bases between them. The germline V gene has CDR1 MDHEN and CDR2 SYDVKM. This CDR3 region has 16 residues. This CDR3 reads CASSRSRATTQNEQFF. CDR3 DNA sequence: TGTGCCAGCAGTCGTTCCAGGGCTACTACTCAAAATGAGCAGTTCTTC.

This clonotype has a handful of counts. This rearrangement joins TRBV9 to TRBJ2-1; D is ambiguous. V lost 2 bases and J lost 4, with 16 bases in between. Germline V gene lookup returns CDR1 SGDLS and CDR2 YYNGEE. The length of the CDR3 is 16 residues. The CDR3 DNA is TGTGCCAGCAGCGTCCTAACGGGTGCCGCGTACAATGAGCAGTTCTTC. Amino acid sequence: CASSVLTGAAYNEQFF.

This clonotype was seen a handful of times. The rearrangement links TRBV25-1 to TRBJ2-4, with no clear D. The germline V gene encodes CDR1 MGHDK and CDR2 SYGVNS. This CDR3 spans 14 amino acids. Trimming took off 2 bases at V and 7 bases at J, with 12 bases between the two ends. The chain's CDR3 is CASSEEYIGNIQYF. CDR3 nucleotides: TGTGCCAGCAGTGAAGAGTATATTGGGAACATTCAGTACTTC. The variable domain in full, completed from reference TRBV25-1 and TRBJ2-4, reads EADIYQTPRYLVIGTGKKITLECSQTMGHDKMYWYQQDPGMELHLIHYSYGVNSTEKGDLSSESTVSRIRTEHFPLTLESARPSHTSQYLCASSEEYIGNIQYFGAGTRLSVL.

This clonotype was picked up a small number of times. The J gene is TRBJ2-5, the V gene TRBV5-1, with no clear D. The CDR3 extends over 14 amino acids. The V gene's germline CDR1 is SGHRS and CDR2 YFSETQ. Trimming removed 4 bases at V and 1 base at J, with 11 bases between. The DNA for the CDR3 is TGCGCCAGCAGCAGCCGGCCACGCCAAGAGACCCAGTACTTC. Translating gives CASSSRPRQETQYF.

This clonotype is a singleton in its sample. The V gene is TRBV2, the J gene TRBJ1-4; 7 bases line up with TRBD1. Germline CDR1 reads SNHLY; CDR2 reads FYNNEI. This CDR3 contains 16 residues. J gave up 4 bases and V 4 bases, and 9 bases lay outside the gene matches. The CDR3 DNA follows: TGTGCCAGCAGTGCGCCCCGGACAGGCTATAATGAAAAACTGTTTTTT. It is translated as CASSAPRTGYNEKLFF.

This clonotype was found a few times. V is TRBV9 and J is TRBJ2-7; possible D gene TRBD1, 7 bases. Germline V CDR1 and CDR2: SGDLS, YYNGEE. V lost 4 bases, J lost 3 bases, and 17 bases lay in between. The CDR3 contains 15 residues. CDR3 in DNA: TGTGCCAGCAGCTTGGAGGGGGCCAAAAGCTACGAGCAGTACTTC. The encoded protein is CASSLEGAKSYEQYF.